In its sample, the clone carrying this T cell receptor (beta chain) was seen once. The antigen remains unidentified. Libraries of TCR beta came from iRepertoire HTBI primers plus Arm-PCR of CDR3 regions. MiXCR, applied by TCRdb to the multiplex PCR reads, yields one record per CDR3 protein. Among about 660,000 distinct CDR3 sequences listed, approximately 29% were seen once. Time point noted: persistent/refractory GD, antithyroid drugs over 5 years with positive TRAb. The TCR library was prepared using RNA isolated from PBMCs. This specimen comes from a study of regulatory T cells in long-lasting Graves disease. Study-wide results and limits: TCR diversity in persistent Graves' patients was below that of newly diagnosed ones.

The germline gives CDR1 SGDLS, CDR2 YYNGEE. Trimming removed 7 bases from V and 1 base from J, with 29 bases in between. The CDR3 is made up of 19 amino acids. The clonotype comes from a female donor with Graves disease. The chain recombines TRBV9 with TRBJ1-1; the D gene is possibly TRBD1 (6 bases). The sample in question was peripheral blood mononuclear cells (PBMCs), obtained when the disease was refractory, from a patient treated with antithyroid drugs. The CDR3 loop reads CASGSGLKTGGAGNTEAFF. The CDR3 DNA reads as TGTGCCAGCGGATCGGGCCTAAAGACGGGGGGCGCTGGGAACACTGAAGCTTTCTTT.